This T cell receptor beta chain was recovered during a study of shared clonotypes between healthy human individuals. Study in general: CD4 naive and CD4 memory each took three plates per donor, while CD8 naive took two and CD8 memory one.

On this clone itself: Antigen: not known.

Measured with immunoSEQ multiplex PCR; TCRdb has only the in-frame clones, and not every one. Of some 1,400,000 clones in the sample, around 97% were seen once. From germline, CDR1 is SGHVS and CDR2 FNYEAQ. The CDR3 consists of 17 residues. Between the trimmed V and J ends, which lost 0 bases and 0 bases, there was a span of 12 bases. Broader study findings: Non-shared clonotypes were found to have lower generation probabilities than the clonotypes that were shared by all four of the sorted-subset donors. Only blood underwent sampling, and tissue repertoires likely differ.

The sequencing sample was made of naive CD4+ T cells sorted from blood. Subset described: CD45RA+ positively selected. The receptor was derived from a man aged 25-45 years in good health. This chain uses TRBV7-6 with TRBJ1-5; D ambiguous. The CDR3 loop reads CASSLARTVNSNQPQHF. The CDR3 DNA follows: TGTGCCAGCAGCTTAGCGCGTACAGTAAATAGCAATCAGCCCCAGCATTTT. Combining the CDR3 with reference TRBV7-6 and TRBJ1-5 gives the whole variable domain GAGVSQSPRYKVTKRGQDVALRCDPISGHVSLYWYRQALGQGPEFLTYFNYEAQQDKSGLPNDRFSAERPEGSISTLTIQRTEQRDSAMYRCASSLARTVNSNQPQHFGDGTRLSIL.